Shown below are 19 T cell receptor beta chains from a single sample sequenced in a study of vaccination effects on CD4 cells after COVID-19. Peptide-pool stimulation followed by sequencing identified expanded antigen-specific CD4+ clonotypes in the ViraFEST assay. CD4+ T cell isolation took place after nine to eleven days of culture. The antigens these receptors bind are not known. Profiled with immunoSEQ multiplex PCR; TCRdb holds only in-frame clones, not every one. In the table there are over 55,000 clones, 80% to 90% of which are singletons. This specimen consisted of CD4+ T cells from PBMCs cultured with HCoV-229E spike peptides, obtained before COVID-19 vaccination. All receptors derive from a human donor who received a COVID-19 vaccine.

Written as DNA, the CDR3 is TGTGCCAGCAGCTTAGGGCCGGGGGGGCCCACCGGGGAGCTGTTTTTT. This codes for CASSLGPGGPTGELFF. V and J are TRBV7-8 and TRBJ2-2; 8 bases line up with TRBD2. The CDR3 runs 16 residues. Germline CDR1 SGHVS, CDR2 FQNEAQ. With V trimmed by 1 base and J by 4 bases, 5 bases remained unmatched.

The J gene is TRBJ2-1, the V gene TRBV24-1; D call uncertain. The CDR3 has 16 residues. The germline V and J ends were trimmed by 0 bases and 1 base, with 9 bases remaining between them. Germline CDR1 and CDR2: KGHDR and SFDVKD. DNA of the CDR3: TGTGCCACCAGTGATTTGCGGGCAGATTCCTACAATGAGCAGTTCTTC. This sequence encodes CATSDLRADSYNEQFF.

The V call is TRBV11-2, the J call TRBJ2-2, with D possibly being TRBD1 (6 bases). With 5 bases removed from V and 1 base from J, the gap between germline ends came to 20 bases. Germline loops: CDR1 SGHAT, CDR2 FQNNGV. The CDR3 runs to 18 residues. CDR3 in DNA: TGTGCCAGCAGCCTATCCTTGGGGGCGACAGGGAACACCGGGGAGCTGTTTTTT. The encoded protein is CASSLSLGATGNTGELFF.

This rearrangement joins TRBV9 to TRBJ1-2; a possible D gene is TRBD1 (5 bases). The CDR3 is 13 amino acids. The germline V gene has CDR1 SGDLS and CDR2 YYNGEE. Trimming took off 3 bases at V and 8 bases at J, with 14 bases between the two ends. The CDR3 nucleotides are TGTGCCAGCAGCGCCTCAGGGTTGTGGGGCTACACCTTC. This gives the protein CASSASGLWGYTF. Filled out from reference TRBV9 and TRBJ1-2, the complete variable domain reads DSGVTQTPKHLITATGQRVTLRCSPRSGDLSVYWYQQSLDQGLQFLIQYYNGEERAKGNILERFSAQQFPDLHSELNLSSLELGDSALYFCASSASGLWGYTFGSGTRLTVV.

The chain carries TRBV5-1 and TRBJ2-5; TRBD2 might be the D (5 bases). Trimming removed 0 bases from V and 5 bases from J, with 14 bases in between. Germline V gene data show CDR1 as SGHRS and CDR2 as YFSETQ. This CDR3 spans 15 amino acids. The DNA of the CDR3 is TGCGCCAGCAGCTTGGTGGGTACCGGGGTTGAGACCCAGTACTTC. Translated, it gives CASSLVGTGVETQYF.

V and J are TRBV2 and TRBJ2-2; 10 bases are a match to TRBD1. The V gene's germline CDR1 is SNHLY and CDR2 FYNNEI. The CDR3 has 16 residues. J gave up 3 bases and V 4 bases, and 5 bases lay outside the gene matches. CDR3 nucleotides: TGTGCCAGCAGTGCACCGGGACAGGGGTACACCGGGGAGCTGTTTTTT. This encodes CASSAPGQGYTGELFF. Full variable domain (remainder filled in from reference TRBV2 and TRBJ2-2): EPEVTQTPSHQVTQMGQEVILRCVPISNHLYFYWYRQILGQKVEFLVSFYNNEISEKSEIFDDQFSVERPDGSNFTLKIRSTKLEDSAMYFCASSAPGQGYTGELFFGEGSRLTVL.

This clone was observed a few times. This sequence joins TRBV5-4 and TRBJ1-2, with 7 bases identical to TRBD1. This CDR3 is 13 amino acids long. Germline V gene data show CDR1 as SGHNT and CDR2 as YYREEE (reference sequence). Trimming cost V 5 bases and J 5 bases; bases outside gene matches: 6. CDR3 in amino acids: CASSYDRAYGYTF. CDR3 DNA sequence: TGTGCCAGCAGTTACGACAGGGCATATGGCTACACCTTC. The whole variable domain, remainder taken from reference TRBV5-4 and TRBJ1-2, is ETGVTQSPTHLIKTRGQQVTLRCSSQSGHNTVSWYQQALGQGPQFIFQYYREEENGRGNFPPRFSGLQFPNYSSELNVNALELDDSALYLCASSYDRAYGYTFGSGTRLTVV.

The rearrangement links TRBV24-1 to TRBJ2-5; the match to TRBD1 covers 9 bases. This CDR3 is 14 amino acids long. V lost 4 bases and J lost 4; bases outside the gene matches: 3. Germline V CDR1 and CDR2: KGHDR, SFDVKD. CDR3 sequence: CATSDRTGVETQYF. CDR3 sequence (DNA): TGTGCCACCAGTGACCGGACAGGGGTAGAGACCCAGTACTTC.

The sample holds one count of this clone. This chain uses TRBV23-1 with TRBJ2-1; a possible D gene is TRBD1 (6 bases). TRBV23-1 is identified as an open reading frame with a role that is uncertain. This CDR3 has 14 residues. The V and J ends lost 9 bases and 8 bases respectively, with 20 bases between them. The CDR3 protein is CARPTGQQKHEQFF. The CDR3, as DNA: TGCGCCAGACCGACCGGACAGCAGAAGCATGAGCAGTTCTTC.

V gene TRBV6-1 combines with J gene TRBJ2-3; 7 nucleotides agree with TRBD1. The trim removed 2 bases at V and 2 bases at J, leaving 7 bases unmatched. Germline V gives CDR1 MNHNS, CDR2 SASEGT. This CDR3 spans 16 amino acids. The chain's CDR3 is CASSELRGRITDTQYF. CDR3 coding DNA: TGTGCCAGCAGTGAATTGAGGGGGCGTATCACAGATACGCAGTATTTT.

CDR3 DNA: TGTGCCAGCAGTTACGGGGCAACCGGGGAGCTGTTTTTT. This codes for CASSYGATGELFF. V and J are TRBV6-6 and TRBJ2-2, with D possibly matching TRBD1 (5 bases). Germline values: CDR1 MNHNY, CDR2 SVGAGI (reference sequence). The ends were cut back, 2 bases at V and 5 bases at J, with 6 bases in the middle. The CDR3 has 13 residues.

V is TRBV9 and J is TRBJ1-3; tentative D call: TRBD1 (6 bases). CDR1 and CDR2 (germline): SGDLS, YYNGEE. This CDR3 has 14 residues. V lost 6 bases to trimming and J lost 3 bases, with 13 bases between them. CDR3: CASNTGSGGNTIYF. The CDR3 DNA sequence: TGTGCCAGCAATACAGGGTCGGGTGGAAACACCATATATTTT. The whole variable domain, filled in from reference TRBV9 and TRBJ1-3, reads DSGVTQTPKHLITATGQRVTLRCSPRSGDLSVYWYQQSLDQGLQFLIQYYNGEERAKGNILERFSAQQFPDLHSELNLSSLELGDSALYFCASNTGSGGNTIYFGEGSWLTVV.

The chain carries TRBV11-3 and TRBJ2-3, with 7 bases aligning to TRBD1. Losses at the gene ends were 2 bases for V and 5 bases for J; bases not matched to a gene: 4. Germline V gene sequence: CDR1 SGHNT, CDR2 YENEEA. The CDR3 has 14 residues. The CDR3 coding sequence is TGTGCCAGCAGCTTAACAGGGGCTGGAGATACGCAGTATTTT. Translation gives CASSLTGAGDTQYF.

The chain carries TRBV13 and TRBJ2-5; D remains ambiguous. From germline, CDR1 is PRHDT and CDR2 FYEKMQ (reference sequence). Trimming pared 6 bases from V and 7 bases from J, leaving 18 bases between. The CDR3 length is 14 residues. CDR3: CASSSIEASGTQYF. The CDR3 DNA sequence: TGTGCCAGCAGTTCGATCGAGGCATCGGGGACCCAGTACTTC.

The chain joins TRBV5-1 to TRBJ2-1; TRBD1 aligns across 9 bases. Germline CDR1 is SGHRS and CDR2 is YFSETQ. CDR3 size: 16 residues. J gave up 7 bases and V 0 bases, and 8 bases lay outside the gene matches. The CDR3 region is CASSLARTGTGNEQFF. CDR3 nucleotide sequence: TGCGCCAGCAGCTTGGCCAGGACCGGGACAGGGAATGAGCAGTTCTTC.

This clone came up once. The chain couples TRBV12-3 or TRBV12-4 to TRBJ1-4; D remains unclear. The V and J ends lost 5 bases and 5 bases respectively, with 9 bases between them. This CDR3 is built from 13 residues. Here the CDR3 DNA reads TGTGCCAGCAGTCGCGGCTCAAATGAAAAACTGTTTTTT. Protein product: CASSRGSNEKLFF.

The V and J genes are TRBV21-1 and TRBJ2-2; no check of the table's D call, TRBD2, against the DNA was made. TRBV21-1 is flagged as a pseudogene. The CDR3 loop spans 16 amino acids. The CDR3 DNA reads as TGTGCCAGCAGCAAAAACGAGGGGGGGCGCGGCGGGGAGCTGTTTTTT. Amino acids: CASSKNEGGRGGELFF.

This chain connects TRBV21-1 to TRBJ2-7; no check of the table's D call, TRBD1, against the DNA was made. TRBV21-1 is an annotated pseudogene. The CDR3 is 13 residues long. In DNA, the CDR3 is TGTGCCAGCAGCAAGGACAGCGTGGGCGAGCAGTACGTC. Residues: CASSKDSVGEQYV.

In this sample, this clone turned up a few times. This chain uses TRBV24-1 with TRBJ1-4, with 9 bases aligning to TRBD1. The CDR3 extends over 16 amino acids. The V gene's germline CDR1 is KGHDR and CDR2 SFDVKD. The V and J ends lost 4 bases and 8 bases, in that order; junction bases with no gene match: 10. The CDR3 sequence: CATSEGGQGGSEKLFF. The CDR3 bases are TGTGCCACCAGTGAGGGGGGACAGGGCGGGAGCGAAAAACTGTTTTTT.